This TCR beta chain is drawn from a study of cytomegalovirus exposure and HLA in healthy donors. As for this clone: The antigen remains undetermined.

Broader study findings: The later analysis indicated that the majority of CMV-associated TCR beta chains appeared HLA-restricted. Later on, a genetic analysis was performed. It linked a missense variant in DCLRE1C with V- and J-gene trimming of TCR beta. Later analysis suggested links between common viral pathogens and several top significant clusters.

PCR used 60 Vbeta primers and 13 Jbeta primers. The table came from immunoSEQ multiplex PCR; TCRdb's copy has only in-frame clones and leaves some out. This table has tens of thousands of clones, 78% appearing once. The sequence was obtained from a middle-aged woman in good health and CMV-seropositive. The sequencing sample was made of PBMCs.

CDR3 in DNA: TGTGCCAGCAGTAGACAGTTCCAAGAGACCCAGTACTTC. Translating it yields CASSRQFQETQYF. The chain uses TRBV5-4 and TRBJ2-5, with D tentatively TRBD1 (5 bases). Germline CDR1 is SGHNT and CDR2 is YYREEE (reference sequence). The germline V and J ends were trimmed by 5 bases and 1 base, with 9 bases remaining between them. The CDR3 is 13 amino acids.